This T cell receptor (beta chain) was sequenced during a study of metastatic and nonmetastatic thyroid tumors. Looking at the study overall: Comparison of repertoires was carried out across blood and tumor or nodule tissue from malignant and benign thyroid patients.

The germline gives CDR1 MNHEY, CDR2 SMNVEV (reference sequence). The CDR3 totals 13 residues. Study outcomes and limitations: Patients with malignant thyroid tumors reportedly had significantly higher TCR beta diversity than those with benign nodules, in blood and tumor.

Concerning this clone itself: Its antigen is not known. An end of the junction differs from the germline gene, which may be a read error.

Patients had received no treatment of any kind before thyroid surgery. As originally analysed: CDR3 was compared across clinicopathological groups, and the resulting differences were used to build a distant-metastasis classifier for papillary thyroid cancer. TCRdb re-analyzed the PCR reads using MiXCR. TCRdb's processing, not the study's, gives the V and J calls here. The sample lists approximately 21,000 clones, about 17% occurring once. The chain joins TRBV27 to TRBJ2-5; D gene ambiguous. The source of this sequence is a male donor with papillary thyroid cancer or a benign thyroid nodule (not recorded which). Some clones in this sample may be carry-over from other donors' samples. The specimen was blood. This chain's CDR3 is CASSSTHQETQYF. CDR3 in DNA: TGTGCCAGCAGTTCGACACACCAAGAGACCCAATACTTC.